Reported below is one TCR beta chain. This sample was included in a study of shared clonotypes between healthy human individuals. Trimming took 0 bases from V and 2 from J; bases not matched to a gene: 4. The germline gives CDR1 SGHTA, CDR2 FQGNSA. This CDR3 has 15 residues. Repertoires were generated with immunoSEQ multiplex PCR, while TCRdb's copy carries only in-frame clones and drops some. The repertoire includes about 490,000 clones, 81% of them detected once, and about 13% sits in the top ten. The sequence was collected from a middle-aged woman in good health. Some clones in this sample may be carry-over from other donors' samples. The V gene is TRBV7-2, the J gene TRBJ2-7, with 7 bases aligning to TRBD1. The source material was PBMCs. CDR3 protein: CASSLAQGEPYEQYF. Here the CDR3 DNA reads TGTGCCAGCAGCTTAGCCCAGGGGGAACCCTACGAGCAGTACTTC.